This T cell receptor beta chain was identified during a study of CD8 T cells in ankylosing spondylitis. Study findings and constraints: Within peripheral blood, clones linked to disease were CD8+ and relatively rare.

Germline assignment: CDR1 SGDLS and CDR2 YYNGEE. The V gene lost 0 bases and the J gene lost 1 base, with 10 bases spanning the gap. This CDR3 spans 16 amino acids. Many counts were recorded for this clonotype. What it binds is not known. Making the TCR beta libraries involved quantitative 5'-RACE with molecular barcodes. TCRdb re-derived calls from the 5' RACE reads in MiXCR, one entry per CDR3 protein. The sample carries roughly 40,000 distinct CDR3 sequences, around 2.9% recorded once. This sequence originates from a male donor with ankylosing spondylitis or in good health (not recorded which). The chain carries TRBV9 and TRBJ1-4; D unresolved. The sequencing sample was made of blood, either unsorted or a sorted T cell fraction (not recorded which). CDR3 amino acids: CASSVGVMQTNEKLFF. CDR3 nucleotides: TGTGCCAGCAGCGTAGGGGTGATGCAAACTAATGAAAAACTGTTTTTT. The full variable domain, its missing parts supplied by reference TRBV9 and TRBJ1-4, is DSGVTQTPKHLITATGQRVTLRCSPRSGDLSVYWYQQSLDQGLQFLIQYYNGEERAKGNILERFSAQQFPDLHSELNLSSLELGDSALYFCASSVGVMQTNEKLFFGSGTQLSVL.